This entry describes one T cell receptor beta chain. Researchers ran the PCR with 60 Vbeta and 13 Jbeta primers. The method was immunoSEQ multiplex PCR; TCRdb's version includes in-frame clones alone and lacks a portion of them. The table lists about 240,000 clones, roughly four fifths of them singletons. The data derive from a study of cytomegalovirus exposure and HLA in healthy donors. The specimen was PBMCs. The TCR was taken from an older woman in good health and CMV-seropositive.

CDR3 sequence: CASSQRTGNEKLFF. Written as DNA, the CDR3 is TGTGCCAGCAGTCAACGGACAGGCAATGAAAAACTGTTTTTT. The V gene is TRBV6-5, the J gene TRBJ1-4, with 7 bases that match TRBD1. Trimming took 5 bases from V and 5 from J; bases not matched to a gene: 5. Germline V gene sequence: CDR1 MNHEY, CDR2 SVGAGI. The CDR3 totals 14 residues.